This TCR beta chain was sequenced in a study of OX40 agonist ivuxolimab in advanced cancers. About the research overall: Participants, 65% to 85% male, averaged around 64 years of age, ranging from about 23 to 80.

Autoimmune disease history or systemic immunosuppression was exclusionary. Researchers took blood at baseline, on cycle 4 day 1, and on cycle 7 day 1. Germline V gives CDR1 MNHEY, CDR2 SMNVEV (reference sequence). The J segment lost 7 bases and the V segment lost 6 bases, leaving 11 bases of the junction unmatched. This CDR3 has 15 residues. The table came from immunoSEQ multiplex PCR; TCRdb's copy has only in-frame clones and leaves some out. The sample shows more than 45,000 clones, approximately 90% of them seen only once. Sequenced material: CD4+ or CD8+ T cells sorted from blood, taken in a trial of the OX40 agonist ivuxolimab. The rearrangement joins TRBV27 to TRBJ2-2; 7 nucleotides line up with TRBD2. This clonotype was obtained from an adult with an advanced solid tumor such as melanoma, head and neck, liver or kidney cancer. CDR3 region: CASSPLAGASGELFF. DNA for the CDR3: TGTGCCAGCAGCCCCCTGGCGGGAGCGAGCGGGGAGCTGTTTTTT.